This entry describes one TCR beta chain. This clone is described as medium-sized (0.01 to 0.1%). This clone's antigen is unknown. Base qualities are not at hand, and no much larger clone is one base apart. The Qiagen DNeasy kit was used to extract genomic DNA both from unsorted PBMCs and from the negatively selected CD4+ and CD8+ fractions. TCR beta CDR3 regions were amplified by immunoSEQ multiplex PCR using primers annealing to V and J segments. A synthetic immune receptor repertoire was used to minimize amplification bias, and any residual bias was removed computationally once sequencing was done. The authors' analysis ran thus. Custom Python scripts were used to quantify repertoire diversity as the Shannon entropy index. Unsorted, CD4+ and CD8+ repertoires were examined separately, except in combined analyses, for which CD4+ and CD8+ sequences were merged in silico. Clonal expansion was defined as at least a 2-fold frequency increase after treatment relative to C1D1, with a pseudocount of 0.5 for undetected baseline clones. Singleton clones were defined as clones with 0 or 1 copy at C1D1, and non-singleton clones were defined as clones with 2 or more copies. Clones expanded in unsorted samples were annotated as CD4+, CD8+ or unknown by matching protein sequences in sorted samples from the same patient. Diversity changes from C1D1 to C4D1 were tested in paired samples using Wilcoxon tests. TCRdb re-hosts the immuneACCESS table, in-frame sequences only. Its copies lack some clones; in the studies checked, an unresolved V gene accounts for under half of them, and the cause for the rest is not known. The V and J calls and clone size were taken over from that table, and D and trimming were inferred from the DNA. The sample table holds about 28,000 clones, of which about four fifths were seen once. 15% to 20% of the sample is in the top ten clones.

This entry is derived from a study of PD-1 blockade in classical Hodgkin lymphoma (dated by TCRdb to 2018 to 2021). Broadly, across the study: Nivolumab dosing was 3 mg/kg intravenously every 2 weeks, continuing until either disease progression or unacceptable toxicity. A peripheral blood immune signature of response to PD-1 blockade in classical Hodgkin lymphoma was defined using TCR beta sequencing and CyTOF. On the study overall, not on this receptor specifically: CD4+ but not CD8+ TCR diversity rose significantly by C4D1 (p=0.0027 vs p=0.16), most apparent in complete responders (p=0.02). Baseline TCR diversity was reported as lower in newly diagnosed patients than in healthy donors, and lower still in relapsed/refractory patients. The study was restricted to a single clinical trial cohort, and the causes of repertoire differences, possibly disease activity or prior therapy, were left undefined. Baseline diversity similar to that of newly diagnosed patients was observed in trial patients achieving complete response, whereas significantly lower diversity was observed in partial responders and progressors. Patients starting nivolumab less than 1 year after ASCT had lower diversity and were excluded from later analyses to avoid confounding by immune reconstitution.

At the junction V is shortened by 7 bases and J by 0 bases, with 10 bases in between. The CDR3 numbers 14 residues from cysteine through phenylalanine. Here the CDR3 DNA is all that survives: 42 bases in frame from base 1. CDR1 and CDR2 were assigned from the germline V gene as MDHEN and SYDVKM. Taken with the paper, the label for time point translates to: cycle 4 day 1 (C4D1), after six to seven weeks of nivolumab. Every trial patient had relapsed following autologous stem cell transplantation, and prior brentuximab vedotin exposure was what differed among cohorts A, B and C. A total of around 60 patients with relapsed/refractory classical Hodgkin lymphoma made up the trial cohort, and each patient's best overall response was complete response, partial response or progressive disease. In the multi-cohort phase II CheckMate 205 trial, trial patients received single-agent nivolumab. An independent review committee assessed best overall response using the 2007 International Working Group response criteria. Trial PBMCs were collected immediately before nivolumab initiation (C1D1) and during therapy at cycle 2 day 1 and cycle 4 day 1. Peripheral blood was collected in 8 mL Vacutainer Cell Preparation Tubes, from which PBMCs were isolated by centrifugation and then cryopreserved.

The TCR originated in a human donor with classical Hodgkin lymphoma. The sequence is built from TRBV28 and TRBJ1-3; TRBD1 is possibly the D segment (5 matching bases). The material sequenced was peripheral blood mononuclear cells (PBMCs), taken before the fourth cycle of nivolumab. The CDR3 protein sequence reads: CASTWGGSGNTIYF. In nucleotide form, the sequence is TGTGCCAGCACTTGGGGGGGCTCTGGAAACACCATATATTTT.